This T cell receptor (beta chain) comes out of a study of T cells in women clearing cervical HPV infection. The overall study: Case blood was drawn a median about 160 days after lesion detection. HLA type stays a possible confounder, typing being limited.

Concerning this clone: Antigen unknown. The CDR3 end lies 3 residues beyond the end of the read and is filled in from the germline J gene.

Study-wide points: TRBV6-7 abundance was lower in cases than controls (around 0.1% versus 0.15%).

Sequencing was performed with immunoSEQ multiplex PCR; in TCRdb, only in-frame clones are kept and a portion is missing. The listing records tens of thousands of clones. V trimming: 0 bases; J trimming: 8 bases; junction bases outside the gene matches: 1. The CDR3 runs to 14 residues. From germline, CDR1 is SGHRS and CDR2 YFSETQ. The chain couples TRBV5-1 to TRBJ1-6, with 8 bases matching TRBD1. The sample consisted of blood buffy coat. The receptor was derived from a woman aged 18 to 75 with a cervical HPV16 infection that either progressed to CIN3+ or cleared (not recorded which). The chain's CDR3 is CASSLEQGDSPLHF. CDR3 bases read: TGCGCCAGCAGCTTGGAACAGGGGGATTCACCC.